This is a list of T cell receptor beta chains from one sample in a study of cytomegalovirus exposure and HLA in healthy donors. The data were produced by immunoSEQ multiplex PCR, yet TCRdb's version contains in-frame clones alone and is incomplete. Counted here are 55,000 to 80,000 clones, around 80% occurring once; the ten biggest clones make up around 7.4%. The source material was PBMCs. Every receptor here comes from a woman aged 25-40 years in good health and CMV-seropositive. Each CDR3 is given with its conserved first and last residue. The order of the fields is V gene, J gene, D gene, clone size, CDR3 protein, CDR3 DNA. The D gene is left open where the match is weak. The size field is filled for only some rows; it gives once, few, many or a size class.

v_call: TRBV5-1
j_call: TRBJ1-1
d_call: -
clone_size: few
cdr3_aa: CASSLELRTEAFF
cdr3_nt: TGCGCCAGCAGCTTGGAACTACGCACTGAAGCTTTCTTT

v_call: TRBV19
j_call: TRBJ1-1
d_call: -
clone_size: -
cdr3_aa: CASSGRAQHTEAFF
cdr3_nt: TGTGCCAGTAGTGGCAGGGCCCAACATACTGAAGCTTTCTTT

v_call: TRBV7-6
j_call: TRBJ2-3
d_call: TRBD1
clone_size: -
cdr3_aa: CASSFRGDTQYF
cdr3_nt: TGTGCCAGCAGCTTCAGGGGGGATACGCAGTATTTT

v_call: TRBV7-2
j_call: TRBJ2-3
d_call: -
clone_size: -
cdr3_aa: CASSPGGSGGGDTQYF
cdr3_nt: TGTGCCAGCAGCCCGGGCGGGAGTGGGGGCGGAGATACGCAGTATTTT

v_call: TRBV28
j_call: TRBJ1-1
d_call: -
clone_size: -
cdr3_aa: CASSLITMNTEAFF
cdr3_nt: TGTGCCAGCAGCCTTATTACTATGAACACTGAAGCTTTCTTT

v_call: TRBV11-2
j_call: TRBJ1-5
d_call: TRBD1
clone_size: -
cdr3_aa: CASSLGTGSNQPQHF
cdr3_nt: TGTGCCAGCAGCCTGGGGACAGGCAGCAATCAGCCCCAGCATTTT

v_call: TRBV5-1
j_call: TRBJ2-2
d_call: TRBD2
clone_size: -
cdr3_aa: CASSLMTSTSTGELFF
cdr3_nt: TGCGCCAGCAGCTTGATGACTAGCACATCCACCGGGGAGCTGTTTTTT

v_call: TRBV6-6
j_call: TRBJ1-5
d_call: -
clone_size: once
cdr3_aa: CASTPPGGGQPQHF
cdr3_nt: TGTGCCAGCACCCCCCCGGGAGGCGGTCAGCCCCAGCATTTT

v_call: TRBV7-8
j_call: TRBJ1-2
d_call: -
clone_size: -
cdr3_aa: CASSSRTAANYGYTF
cdr3_nt: TGTGCCAGCAGCTCAAGGACAGCAGCTAACTATGGCTACACCTTC

v_call: TRBV21-1
j_call: TRBJ2-1
d_call: -
clone_size: -
cdr3_aa: CASSDASGTGSYNEQFF
cdr3_nt: TGTGCCAGCAGCGACGCAAGCGGGACTGGGTCCTACAATGAGCAGTTCTTC

v_call: TRBV5-4
j_call: TRBJ1-2
d_call: -
clone_size: -
cdr3_aa: CASSLAINSDYGYTF
cdr3_nt: TGTGCCAGCAGCTTGGCCATCAACAGTGACTATGGCTACACCTTC

v_call: TRBV19
j_call: TRBJ1-1
d_call: -
clone_size: -
cdr3_aa: CASSMRKRASATEAFF
cdr3_nt: TGTGCCAGTAGTATGCGGAAAAGAGCGTCCGCCACTGAAGCTTTCTTT

v_call: TRBV5-6
j_call: TRBJ2-7
d_call: -
clone_size: few
cdr3_aa: CASSFPSTGTYEQYF
cdr3_nt: TGTGCCAGCAGCTTTCCCTCGACAGGTACCTACGAGCAGTACTTC

v_call: TRBV4-3
j_call: TRBJ2-5
d_call: TRBD2
clone_size: -
cdr3_aa: CASSQAFAGGRETQYF
cdr3_nt: TGCGCCAGCAGCCAAGCCTTCGCGGGAGGTAGGGAGACCCAGTACTTC